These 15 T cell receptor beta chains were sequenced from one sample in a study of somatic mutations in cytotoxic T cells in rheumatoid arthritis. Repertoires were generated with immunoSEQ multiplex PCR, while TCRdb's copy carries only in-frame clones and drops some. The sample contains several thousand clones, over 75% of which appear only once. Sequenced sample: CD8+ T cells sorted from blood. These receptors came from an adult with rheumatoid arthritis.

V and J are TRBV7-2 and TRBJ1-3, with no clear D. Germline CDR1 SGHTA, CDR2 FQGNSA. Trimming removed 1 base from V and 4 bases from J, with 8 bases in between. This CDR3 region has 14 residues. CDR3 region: CASSLGPGGNTIYF. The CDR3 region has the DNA TGTGCCAGCAGCTTAGGGCCGGGGGGAAACACCATATATTTT.

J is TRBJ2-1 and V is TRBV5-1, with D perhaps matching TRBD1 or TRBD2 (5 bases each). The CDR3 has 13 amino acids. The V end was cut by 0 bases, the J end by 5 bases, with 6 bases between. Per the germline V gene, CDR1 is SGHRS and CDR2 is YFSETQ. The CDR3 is CASSLVGDNEQFF. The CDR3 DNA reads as TGCGCCAGCAGCTTGGTGGGGGACAATGAGCAGTTCTTC.

The CDR3 sequence is CAVPVGDRTQETQYF. CDR3 in DNA: TGTGCCGTCCCGGTTGGGGACAGGACACAAGAGACCCAGTACTTC. This chain uses TRBV2 with TRBJ2-5; 8 positions match TRBD1. The CDR3 loop spans 15 amino acids. Germline V lookup: CDR1 SNHLY, CDR2 FYNNEI. The V gene end was trimmed by 11 bases and the J gene end by 2 bases; junction bases not matched to a gene: 13.

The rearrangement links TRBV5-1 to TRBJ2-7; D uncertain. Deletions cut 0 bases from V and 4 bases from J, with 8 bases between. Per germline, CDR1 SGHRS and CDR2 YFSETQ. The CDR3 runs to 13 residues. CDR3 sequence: CASSLERGYEQYF. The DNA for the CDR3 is TGCGCCAGCAGCTTGGAACGTGGTTACGAGCAGTACTTC.

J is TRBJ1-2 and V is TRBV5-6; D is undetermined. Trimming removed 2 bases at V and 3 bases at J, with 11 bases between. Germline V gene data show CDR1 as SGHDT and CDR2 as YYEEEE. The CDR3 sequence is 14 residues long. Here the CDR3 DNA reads TGTGCCAGCAGCTTTATTCCGGAGGACTATGGCTACACCTTC. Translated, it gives CASSFIPEDYGYTF.

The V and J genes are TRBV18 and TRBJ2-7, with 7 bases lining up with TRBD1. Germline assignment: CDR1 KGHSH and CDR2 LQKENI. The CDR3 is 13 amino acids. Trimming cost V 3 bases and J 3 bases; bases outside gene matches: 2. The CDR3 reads CASSPGQVYEQYF. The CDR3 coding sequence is TGTGCCAGCTCACCCGGACAGGTCTACGAGCAGTACTTC.

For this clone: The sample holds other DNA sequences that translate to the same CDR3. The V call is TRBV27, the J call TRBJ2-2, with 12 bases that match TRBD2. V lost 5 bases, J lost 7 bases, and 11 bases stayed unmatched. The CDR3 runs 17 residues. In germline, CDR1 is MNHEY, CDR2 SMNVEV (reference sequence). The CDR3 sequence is CASSPGLAGGIGGELFF. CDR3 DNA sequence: TGTGCCAGCAGTCCGGGTCTAGCGGGGGGGATAGGCGGGGAGCTGTTTTTT.

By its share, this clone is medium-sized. The CDR3 region is CASSRKQVTGYTF. CDR3 nucleotides: TGCGCCAGCAGCAGGAAACAGGTTACCGGCTACACCTTC. The chain couples TRBV5-1 to TRBJ1-2; tentatively, D is TRBD1 (5 bases). Germline V gene sequence: CDR1 SGHRS, CDR2 YFSETQ. This CDR3 has 13 amino acids. Trimming shortened V by 4 bases and J by 8 bases, and 15 bases separated the two germline ends.

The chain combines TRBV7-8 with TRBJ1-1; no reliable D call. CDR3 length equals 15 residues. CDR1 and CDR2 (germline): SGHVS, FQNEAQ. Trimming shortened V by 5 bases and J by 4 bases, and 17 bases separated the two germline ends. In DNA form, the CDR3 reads TGTGCCAGCAGCCTAGTTCGGAGCGGCTCCACTGAAGCTTTCTTT. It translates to CASSLVRSGSTEAFF.

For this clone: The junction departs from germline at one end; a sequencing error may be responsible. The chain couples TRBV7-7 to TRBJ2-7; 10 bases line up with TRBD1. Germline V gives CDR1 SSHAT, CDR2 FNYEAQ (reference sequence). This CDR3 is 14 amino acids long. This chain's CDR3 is CASSLGDRGYEQYF. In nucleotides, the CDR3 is TGTGCTAGCAGCTTAGGGGACAGGGGCTACGAGCAGTACTTC.

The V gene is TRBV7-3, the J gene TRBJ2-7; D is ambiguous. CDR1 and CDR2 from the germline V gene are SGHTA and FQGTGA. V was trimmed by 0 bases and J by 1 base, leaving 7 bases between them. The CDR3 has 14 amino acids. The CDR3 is CASSLTGQSYEQYF. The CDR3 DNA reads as TGTGCCAGCAGCTTAACGGGTCAGTCCTACGAGCAGTACTTC. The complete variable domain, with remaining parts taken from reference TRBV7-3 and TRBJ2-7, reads GAGVSQTPSNKVTEKGKYVELRCDPISGHTALYWYRQSLGQGPEFLIYFQGTGAADDSGLPNDRFFAVRPEGSVSTLKIQRTERGDSAVYLCASSLTGQSYEQYFGPGTRLTVT.

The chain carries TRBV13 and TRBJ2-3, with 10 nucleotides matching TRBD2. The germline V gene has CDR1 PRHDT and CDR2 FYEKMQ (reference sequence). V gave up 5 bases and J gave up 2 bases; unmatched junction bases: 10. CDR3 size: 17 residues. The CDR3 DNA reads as TGTGCCAGCAGCCGGATCATAGCGGGGGGCCCCACAGATACGCAGTATTTT. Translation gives CASSRIIAGGPTDTQYF.

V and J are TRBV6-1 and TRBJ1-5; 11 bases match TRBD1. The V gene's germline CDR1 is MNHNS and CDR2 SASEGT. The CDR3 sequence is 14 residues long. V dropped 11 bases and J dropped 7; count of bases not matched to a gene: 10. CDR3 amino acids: CAHAPDRGQQPQHF. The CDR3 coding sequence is TGTGCCCACGCCCCGGACAGGGGGCAACAGCCCCAGCATTTT.

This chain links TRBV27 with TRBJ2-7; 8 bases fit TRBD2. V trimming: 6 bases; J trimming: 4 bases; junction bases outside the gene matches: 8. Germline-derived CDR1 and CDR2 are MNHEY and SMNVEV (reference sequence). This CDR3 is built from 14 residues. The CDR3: CASSPGGEGYEQYF. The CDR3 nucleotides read TGTGCCAGCAGCCCGGGGGGGGAAGGGTACGAGCAGTACTTC.

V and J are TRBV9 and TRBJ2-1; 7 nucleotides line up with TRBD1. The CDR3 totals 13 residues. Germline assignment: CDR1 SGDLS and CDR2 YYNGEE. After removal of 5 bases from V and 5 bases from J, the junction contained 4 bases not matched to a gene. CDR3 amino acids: CASSAQGDNEQFF. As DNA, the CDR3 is TGTGCCAGCAGTGCCCAGGGGGACAATGAGCAGTTCTTC. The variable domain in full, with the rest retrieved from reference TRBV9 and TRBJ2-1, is DSGVTQTPKHLITATGQRVTLRCSPRSGDLSVYWYQQSLDQGLQFLIQYYNGEERAKGNILERFSAQQFPDLHSELNLSSLELGDSALYFCASSAQGDNEQFFGPGTRLTVL.